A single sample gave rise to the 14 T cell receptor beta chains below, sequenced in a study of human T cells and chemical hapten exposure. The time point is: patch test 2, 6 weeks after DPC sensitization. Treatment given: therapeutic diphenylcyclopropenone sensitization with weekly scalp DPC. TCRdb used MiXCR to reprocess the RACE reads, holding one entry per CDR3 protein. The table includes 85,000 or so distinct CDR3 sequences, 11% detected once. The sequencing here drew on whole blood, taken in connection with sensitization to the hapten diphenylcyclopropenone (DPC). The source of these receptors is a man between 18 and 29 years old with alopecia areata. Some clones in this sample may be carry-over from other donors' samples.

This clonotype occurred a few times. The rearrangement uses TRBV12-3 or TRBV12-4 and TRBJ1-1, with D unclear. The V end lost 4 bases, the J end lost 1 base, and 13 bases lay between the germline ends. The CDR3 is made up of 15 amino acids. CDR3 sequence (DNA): TGTGCCAGCAGTTCCGGCAGCATCAGGAACACTGAAGCTTTCTTT. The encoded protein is CASSSGSIRNTEAFF.

The CDR3, as DNA: TGCAGCGTTGAAGGCTGGGGCTACGAGCAGTACTTC. Translating gives CSVEGWGYEQYF. The rearrangement joins TRBV29-1 to TRBJ2-7; D is unclear. The germline V gene encodes CDR1 SQVTM and CDR2 ANQGSEA. This CDR3 has 12 residues. V lost 1 base to trimming and J lost 3 bases, with 7 bases between them.

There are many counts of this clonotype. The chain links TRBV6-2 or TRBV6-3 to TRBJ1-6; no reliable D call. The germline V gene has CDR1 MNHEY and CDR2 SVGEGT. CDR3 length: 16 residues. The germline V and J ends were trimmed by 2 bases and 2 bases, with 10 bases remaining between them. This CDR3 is CASSYRAGPYNSPLHF. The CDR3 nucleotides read TGTGCCAGCAGTTACAGGGCCGGACCCTATAATTCACCCCTCCACTTT.

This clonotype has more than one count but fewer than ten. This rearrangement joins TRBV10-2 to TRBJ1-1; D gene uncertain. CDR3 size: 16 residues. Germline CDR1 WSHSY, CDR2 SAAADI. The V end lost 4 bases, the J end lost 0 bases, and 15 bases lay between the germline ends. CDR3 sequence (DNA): TGCGCCAGCAGTGTCCCTCCGGGCAGCATGAACACTGAAGCTTTCTTT. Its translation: CASSVPPGSMNTEAFF.

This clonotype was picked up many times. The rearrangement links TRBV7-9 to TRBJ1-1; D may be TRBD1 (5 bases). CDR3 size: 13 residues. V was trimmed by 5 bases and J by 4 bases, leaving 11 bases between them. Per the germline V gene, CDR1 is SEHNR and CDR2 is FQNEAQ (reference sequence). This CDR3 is CASSPTARTEAFF. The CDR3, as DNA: TGTGCCAGCAGCCCGACAGCGCGCACTGAAGCTTTCTTT.

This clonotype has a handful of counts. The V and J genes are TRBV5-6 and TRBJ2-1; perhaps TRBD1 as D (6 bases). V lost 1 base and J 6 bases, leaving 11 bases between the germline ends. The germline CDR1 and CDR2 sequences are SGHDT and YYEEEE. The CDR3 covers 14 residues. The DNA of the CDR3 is TGTGCCAGCAGCTTGCAGGGGACCATCAATGAGCAGTTCTTC. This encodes CASSLQGTINEQFF.

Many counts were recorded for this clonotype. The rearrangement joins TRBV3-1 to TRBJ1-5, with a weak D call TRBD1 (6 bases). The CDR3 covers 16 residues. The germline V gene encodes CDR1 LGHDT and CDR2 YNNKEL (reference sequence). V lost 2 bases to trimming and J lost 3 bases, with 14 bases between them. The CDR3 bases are TGTGCCAGCAGCCAAAAGGGGGGTGGATTCAATCAGCCCCAGCATTTT. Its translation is CASSQKGGGFNQPQHF.

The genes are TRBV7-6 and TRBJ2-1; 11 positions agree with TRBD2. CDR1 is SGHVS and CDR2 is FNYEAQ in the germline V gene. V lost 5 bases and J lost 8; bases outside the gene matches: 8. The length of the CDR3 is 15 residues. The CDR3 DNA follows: TGTGCCAGCAGCCATACACTAGCGGGGGTTTATGAGCAGTTCTTC. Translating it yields CASSHTLAGVYEQFF.

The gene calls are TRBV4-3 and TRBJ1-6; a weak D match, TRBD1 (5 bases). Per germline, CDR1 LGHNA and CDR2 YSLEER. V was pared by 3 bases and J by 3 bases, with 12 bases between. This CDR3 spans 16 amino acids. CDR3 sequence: CASSHRGRYYNSPLHF. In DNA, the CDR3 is TGCGCCAGCAGCCACCGGGGCCGCTACTATAATTCACCCCTCCACTTT.

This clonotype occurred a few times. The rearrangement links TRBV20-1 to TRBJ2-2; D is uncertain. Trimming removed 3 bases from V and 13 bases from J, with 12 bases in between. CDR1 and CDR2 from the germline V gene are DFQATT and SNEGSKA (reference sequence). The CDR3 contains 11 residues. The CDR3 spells CSARLPEGLFF. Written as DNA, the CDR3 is TGCAGTGCTAGGCTCCCCGAAGGGCTGTTTTTT.

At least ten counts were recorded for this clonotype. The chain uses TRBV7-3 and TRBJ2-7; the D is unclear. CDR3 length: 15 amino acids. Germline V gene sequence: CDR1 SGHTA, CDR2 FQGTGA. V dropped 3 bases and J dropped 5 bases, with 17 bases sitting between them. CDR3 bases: TGTGCCAGCAGCTTCCTGTGGGCCCTTAGGGACGAGCAGTACGTC. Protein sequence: CASSFLWALRDEQYV.

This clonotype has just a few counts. The CDR3 loop is CASSFRGTNEKLFF. The CDR3 bases are TGTGCCAGCAGCTTCAGGGGAACTAATGAAAAACTGTTTTTT. The chain carries TRBV5-6 and TRBJ1-4; D is possibly TRBD1 (6 bases). The CDR3 is 14 residues long. Trimming removed 2 bases from V and 1 base from J, with 6 bases in between. Germline V CDR1 and CDR2: SGHDT, YYEEEE.

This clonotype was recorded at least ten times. The CDR3 loop reads CASIRNRGGSDTQYF. The CDR3, as DNA: TGCGCCAGCATAAGGAATCGCGGGGGATCTGATACGCAGTATTTT. The chain carries TRBV10-2 and TRBJ2-3, with 7 bases identical to TRBD2. The CDR3 covers 15 residues. After removal of 7 bases from V and 6 bases from J, the junction contained 13 bases not matched to a gene. Germline loops: CDR1 WSHSY, CDR2 SAAADI.

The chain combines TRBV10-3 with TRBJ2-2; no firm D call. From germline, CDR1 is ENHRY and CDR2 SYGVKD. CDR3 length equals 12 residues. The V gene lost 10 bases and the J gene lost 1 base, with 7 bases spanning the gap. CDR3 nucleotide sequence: TGTGCCACCACAGAGAACACCGGGGAGCTGTTTTTT. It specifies CATTENTGELFF.